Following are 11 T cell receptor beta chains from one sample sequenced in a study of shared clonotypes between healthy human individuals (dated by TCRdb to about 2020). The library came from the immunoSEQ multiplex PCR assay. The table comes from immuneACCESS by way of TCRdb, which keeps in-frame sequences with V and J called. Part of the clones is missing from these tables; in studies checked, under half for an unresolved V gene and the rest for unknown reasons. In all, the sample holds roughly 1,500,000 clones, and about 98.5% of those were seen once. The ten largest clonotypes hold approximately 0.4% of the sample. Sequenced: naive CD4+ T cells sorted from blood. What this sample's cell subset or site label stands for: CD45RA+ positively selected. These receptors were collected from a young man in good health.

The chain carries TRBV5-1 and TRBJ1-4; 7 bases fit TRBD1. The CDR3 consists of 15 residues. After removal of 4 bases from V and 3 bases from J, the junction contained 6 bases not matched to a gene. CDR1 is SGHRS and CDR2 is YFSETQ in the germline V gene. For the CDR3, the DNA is TGCGCCAGCAGCGAGTGGACAGGTTCTAATGAAAAACTGTTTTTT. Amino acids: CASSEWTGSNEKLFF.

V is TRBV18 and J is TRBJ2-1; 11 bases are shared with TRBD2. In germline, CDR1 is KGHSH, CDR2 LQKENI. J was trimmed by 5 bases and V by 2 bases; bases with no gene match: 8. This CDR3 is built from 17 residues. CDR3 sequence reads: CASSPVWLAGGHNEQFF. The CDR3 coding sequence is TGTGCCAGCTCACCAGTTTGGCTAGCGGGAGGCCACAATGAGCAGTTCTTC. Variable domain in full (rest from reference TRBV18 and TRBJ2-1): NAGVMQNPRHLVRRRGQEARLRCSPMKGHSHVYWYRQLPEEGLKFMVYLQKENIIDESGMPKERFSAEFPKEGPSILRIQQVVRGDSAAYFCASSPVWLAGGHNEQFFGPGTRLTVL.

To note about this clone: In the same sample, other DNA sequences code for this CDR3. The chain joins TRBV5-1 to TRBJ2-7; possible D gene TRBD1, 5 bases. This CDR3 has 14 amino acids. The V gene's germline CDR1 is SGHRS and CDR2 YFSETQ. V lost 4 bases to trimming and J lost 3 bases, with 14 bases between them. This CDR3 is CASSPTTGNYEQYF. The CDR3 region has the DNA TGCGCCAGCAGCCCGACCACAGGAAACTACGAGCAGTACTTC.

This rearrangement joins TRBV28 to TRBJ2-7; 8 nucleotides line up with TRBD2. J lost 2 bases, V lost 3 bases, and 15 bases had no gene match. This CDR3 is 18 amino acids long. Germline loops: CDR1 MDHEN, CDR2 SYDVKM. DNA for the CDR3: TGTGCCAGCAGTTTCTCCTTTAAAGCGGGAGAAACGACCTACGAGCAGTACTTC. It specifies CASSFSFKAGETTYEQYF.

The CDR3 sequence: CASSSGTGGSSYEQYF. CDR3 DNA: TGCGCCAGCAGCTCAGGGACAGGGGGCAGTAGCTACGAGCAGTACTTC. The gene calls are TRBV5-1 and TRBJ2-7; TRBD1 matches 12 bases. Germline CDR1 reads SGHRS; CDR2 reads YFSETQ. The V gene end was trimmed by 3 bases and the J gene end by 3 bases; junction bases not matched to a gene: 7. The CDR3 is made up of 16 amino acids.

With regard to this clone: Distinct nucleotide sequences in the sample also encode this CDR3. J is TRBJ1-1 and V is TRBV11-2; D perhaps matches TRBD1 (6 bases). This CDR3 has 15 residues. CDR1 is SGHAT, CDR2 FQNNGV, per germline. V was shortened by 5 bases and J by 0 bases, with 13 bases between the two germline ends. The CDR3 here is CASSPQGRVNTEAFF. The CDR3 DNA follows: TGTGCCAGCAGCCCTCAGGGGCGGGTGAACACTGAAGCTTTCTTT. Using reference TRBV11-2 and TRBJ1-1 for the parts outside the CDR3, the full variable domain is EAGVAQSPRYKIIEKRQSVAFWCNPISGHATLYWYQQILGQGPKLLIQFQNNGVVDDSQLPKDRFSAERLKGVDSTLKIQPAKLEDSAVYLCASSPQGRVNTEAFFGQGTRLTVV.

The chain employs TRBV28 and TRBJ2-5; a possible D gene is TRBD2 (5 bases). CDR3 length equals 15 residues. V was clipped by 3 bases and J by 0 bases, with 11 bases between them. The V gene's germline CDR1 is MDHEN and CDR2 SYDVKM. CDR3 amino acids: CASSFAGLYQETQYF. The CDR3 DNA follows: TGTGCCAGCAGTTTTGCAGGACTGTACCAAGAGACCCAGTACTTC.

CDR3 region: CASSTGTAYEQYF. The DNA of the CDR3 is TGCGCCAGCAGCACCGGGACAGCCTACGAGCAGTACTTC. The J gene is TRBJ2-7, the V gene TRBV5-1; 7 nucleotides align to TRBD1. V was clipped by 4 bases and J by 2 bases; unmatched bases: 3. The germline CDR1 and CDR2 sequences are SGHRS and YFSETQ. The CDR3 has 13 amino acids.

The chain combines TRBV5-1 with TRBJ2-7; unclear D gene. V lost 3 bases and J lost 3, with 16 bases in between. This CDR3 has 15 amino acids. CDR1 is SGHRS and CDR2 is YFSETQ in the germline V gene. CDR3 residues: CASSWAPGAGYEQYF. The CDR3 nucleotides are TGCGCCAGCAGCTGGGCGCCGGGCGCTGGCTACGAGCAGTACTTC.

CDR3 loop: CASSWGGDTQYF. The CDR3 DNA is TGCGCCAGCAGCTGGGGAGGAGATACGCAGTATTTT. This chain joins TRBV5-1 and TRBJ2-3; D is perhaps TRBD2 (6 bases). The CDR3 is 12 amino acids. Germline V gene lookup returns CDR1 SGHRS and CDR2 YFSETQ. Trimming left V 3 bases short and J 5 bases short, with 7 bases between.

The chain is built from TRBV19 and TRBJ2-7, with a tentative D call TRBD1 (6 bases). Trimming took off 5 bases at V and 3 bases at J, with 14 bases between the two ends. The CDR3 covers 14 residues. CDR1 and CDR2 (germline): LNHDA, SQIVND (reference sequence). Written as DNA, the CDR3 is TGTGCCAGTAGTCCCAAAGGACAGTACTACGAGCAGTACTTC. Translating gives CASSPKGQYYEQYF. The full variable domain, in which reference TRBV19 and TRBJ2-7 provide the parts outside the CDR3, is DGGITQSPKYLFRKEGQNVTLSCEQNLNHDAMYWYRQDPGQGLRLIYYSQIVNDFQKGDIAEGYSVSREKKESFPLTVTSAQKNPTAFYLCASSPKGQYYEQYFGPGTRLTVT.